The 8 T cell receptor beta chains listed next were all sequenced from one sample in a study of T cell clonality in common variable immunodeficiency. These receptors' targets are unknown. The protocol was immunoSEQ multiplex PCR, while the TCRdb copy is restricted to in-frame clones and leaves out a portion. There are 25,000 to 30,000 clones in the sample, none observed a single time. Whole-study findings and limits: Reportedly, TCR beta sequences from common variable immunodeficiency showed fewer deletions and N-nucleotide insertions.

Source material: peripheral blood mononuclear cells. Receptors originate from a human donor with common variable immunodeficiency.

This clone was seen only a few times. The sequence runs out 3 residues before the end of the CDR3; the remainder is reconstructed from the germline J gene. The chain is built from TRBV20-1 and TRBJ1-2; possibly TRBD1 for D (5 bases). The CDR3 is made up of 11 amino acids. Germline CDR1 reads DFQATT; CDR2 reads SNEGSKA (reference sequence). The CDR3 sequence: CSASPTVGYTF. The covered CDR3 bases are TGCAGTGCTAGTCCGACAGTCGGC.

The sample holds many counts of this clone. CDR3: CASSPLGQGVQPQHF. Partial CDR3 DNA: TGTGCCAGCTCACCACTCGGACAAGGCGTTCAGCCC. The rearrangement joins TRBV18 to TRBJ1-5, with D perhaps TRBD1 (5 bases). The read terminates 3 residues before the CDR3 end, so the remaining end is supplied by the germline J gene. This CDR3 is 15 amino acids long. The ends were cut back, 1 base at V and 6 bases at J, with 13 bases in the middle. Germline V gives CDR1 KGHSH, CDR2 LQKENI.

With respect to this clone: The read terminates 3 residues ahead of where the CDR3 ends, so the germline J gene completes it. This chain joins TRBV2 and TRBJ2-7, with 10 bases that match TRBD1. Unmatched junction bases numbered 0, after V lost 8 bases and J lost 2 bases. The CDR3 spans 12 residues. Germline CDR1 reads SNHLY; CDR2 reads FYNNEI. The covered CDR3 bases are TGTGCCAGCGGGACAGGGGCCTACGAG. It encodes CASGTGAYE. The whole CDR3 reads CASGTGAYEQYF.

This clone has just a few counts. The read ends 3 residues shy of where the CDR3 ends; the end is completed using the germline J gene. The chain employs TRBV5-1 and TRBJ2-5; 8 bases are a match to TRBD1. In germline, CDR1 is SGHRS, CDR2 YFSETQ. Trimming removed 4 bases from V and 4 bases from J; junction bases left unmatched: 3. This CDR3 is built from 13 residues. The DNA read from the CDR3 is TGCGCCAGCAGCCAGGGACAGGTAGAGACC. It codes for CASSQGQVET. From start to end, the CDR3 is CASSQGQVETQYF.

This clone was detected only a few times. The CDR3 extends 3 residues past the end of the read, so its final part is completed from the germline J gene. The V gene is TRBV7-2, the J gene TRBJ1-1; TRBD1 might be the D (6 bases). CDR1 is SGHTA and CDR2 is FQGNSA in the germline V gene. The CDR3 extends over 13 amino acids. The V and J ends lost 6 bases and 4 bases respectively, with 12 bases between them. The CDR3 sequence is CASSVGAVTEAFF. The CDR3 DNA, read in part, is TGTGCCAGCAGTGTGGGGGCAGTCACTGAA. Drawing the rest from reference TRBV7-2 and TRBJ1-1, the complete variable domain is GAGVSQSPSNKVTEKGKDVELRCDPISGHTALYWYRQSLGQGLEFLIYFQGNSAPDKSGLPSDRFSAERTGGSVSTLTIQRTQQEDSAVYLCASSVGAVTEAFFGQGTRLTVV.

This clone has only a few counts. The read comes to an end 3 residues before the CDR3 does, leaving the germline J gene to fill in the end. The chain has TRBV5-1 and TRBJ2-7; 9 bases fit TRBD1. The J segment lost 1 base and the V segment lost 0 bases, leaving 2 bases of the junction unmatched. The germline CDR1 and CDR2 sequences are SGHRS and YFSETQ. This CDR3 contains 15 residues. CDR3 sequence: CASSLAGQGSYEQYF. The sequenced CDR3 bases are TGCGCCAGCAGCTTGGCGGGACAGGGATCCTACGAG.

This clone occurred a few times. Read coverage stops 3 residues before the CDR3 terminus; the germline J gene supplies the remainder. This chain uses TRBV7-9 with TRBJ2-5; TRBD1 is a possible D gene (5 bases). V was shortened by 5 bases and J by 1 base, with 8 bases between the two germline ends. The CDR3 totals 13 residues. CDR1 is SEHNR, CDR2 FQNEAQ, per germline (reference sequence). The CDR3 spells CASSGAFQETQYF. The covered CDR3 bases are TGTGCCAGCAGCGGGGCTTTCCAAGAGACC.

This clone was observed a few times. The CDR3 end lies 3 residues beyond the end of the read and is filled in from the germline J gene. The chain has TRBV18 and TRBJ2-7; possible D gene TRBD2, 6 bases. Germline CDR1 and CDR2: KGHSH and LQKENI. V gave up 4 bases and J gave up 6 bases, with 19 bases separating them. The CDR3 has 15 residues. Partial CDR3 DNA: TGTGCCAGCTCACTAGGGACTCGTAGTTTTGGCGAG. It is translated as CASSLGTRSFGE. The full CDR3 sequence reads CASSLGTRSFGEQYF.